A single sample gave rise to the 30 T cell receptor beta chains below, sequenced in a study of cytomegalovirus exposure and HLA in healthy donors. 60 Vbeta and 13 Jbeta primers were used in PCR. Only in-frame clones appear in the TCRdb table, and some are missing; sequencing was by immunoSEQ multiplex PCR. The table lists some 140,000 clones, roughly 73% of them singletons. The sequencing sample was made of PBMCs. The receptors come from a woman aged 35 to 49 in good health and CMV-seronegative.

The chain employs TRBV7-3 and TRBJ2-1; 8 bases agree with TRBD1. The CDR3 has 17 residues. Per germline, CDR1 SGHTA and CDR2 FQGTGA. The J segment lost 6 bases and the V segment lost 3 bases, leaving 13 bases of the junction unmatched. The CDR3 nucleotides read TGTGCCAGCAGCTTCCACAGGGGGTCGGGACAGGTCAATGAGCAGTTCTTC. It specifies CASSFHRGSGQVNEQFF.

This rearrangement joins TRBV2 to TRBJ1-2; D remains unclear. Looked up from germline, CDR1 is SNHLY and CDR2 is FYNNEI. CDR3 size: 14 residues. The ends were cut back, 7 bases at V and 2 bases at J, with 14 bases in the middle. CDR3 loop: CASIWEEVNYGYTF. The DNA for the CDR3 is TGTGCCAGCATCTGGGAGGAGGTCAACTATGGCTACACCTTC.

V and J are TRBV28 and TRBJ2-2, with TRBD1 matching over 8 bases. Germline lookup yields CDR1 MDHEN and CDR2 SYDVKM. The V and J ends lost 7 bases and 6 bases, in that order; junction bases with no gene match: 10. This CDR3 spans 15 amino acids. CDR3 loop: CASTQDRVGAGELFF. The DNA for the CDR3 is TGTGCCAGCACCCAGGACAGGGTGGGGGCCGGGGAGCTGTTTTTT.

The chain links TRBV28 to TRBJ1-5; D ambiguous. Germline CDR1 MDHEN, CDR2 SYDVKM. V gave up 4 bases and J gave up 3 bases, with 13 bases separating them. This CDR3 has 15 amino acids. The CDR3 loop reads CASSYGVNLNQPQHF. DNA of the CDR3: TGTGCCAGCAGTTACGGGGTTAACCTCAATCAGCCCCAGCATTTT.

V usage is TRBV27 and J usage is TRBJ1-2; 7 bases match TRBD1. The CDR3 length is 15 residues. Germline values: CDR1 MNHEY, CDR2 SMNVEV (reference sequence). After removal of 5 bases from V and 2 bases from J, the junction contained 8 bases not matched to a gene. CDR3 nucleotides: TGTGCCAGCAGTACACTCTCGGGACAGAACTATGGCTACACCTTC. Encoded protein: CASSTLSGQNYGYTF.

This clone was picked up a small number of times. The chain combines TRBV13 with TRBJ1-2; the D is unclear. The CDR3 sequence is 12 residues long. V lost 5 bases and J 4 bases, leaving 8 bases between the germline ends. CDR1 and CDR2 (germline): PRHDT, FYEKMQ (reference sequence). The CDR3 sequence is CASSPGGYGYTF. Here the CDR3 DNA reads TGTGCCAGCAGCCCCGGAGGCTATGGCTACACCTTC.

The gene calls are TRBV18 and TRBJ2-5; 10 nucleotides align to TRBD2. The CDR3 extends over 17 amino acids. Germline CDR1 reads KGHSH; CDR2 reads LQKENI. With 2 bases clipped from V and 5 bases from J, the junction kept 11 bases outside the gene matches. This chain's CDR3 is CASSPRAAGGRVETQYF. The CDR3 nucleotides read TGTGCCAGCTCACCAAGGGCAGCGGGGGGGCGAGTGGAGACCCAGTACTTC. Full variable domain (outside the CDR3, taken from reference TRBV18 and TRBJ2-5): NAGVMQNPRHLVRRRGQEARLRCSPMKGHSHVYWYRQLPEEGLKFMVYLQKENIIDESGMPKERFSAEFPKEGPSILRIQQVVRGDSAAYFCASSPRAAGGRVETQYFGPGTRLLVL.

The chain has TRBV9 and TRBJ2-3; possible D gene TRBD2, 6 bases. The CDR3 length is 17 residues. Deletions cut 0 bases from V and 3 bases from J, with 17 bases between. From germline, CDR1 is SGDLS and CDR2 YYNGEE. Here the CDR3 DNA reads TGTGCCAGCAGCGTAGGAGGTTCGACCGGGGGTACAGATACGCAGTATTTT. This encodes CASSVGGSTGGTDTQYF. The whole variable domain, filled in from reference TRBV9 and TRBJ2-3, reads DSGVTQTPKHLITATGQRVTLRCSPRSGDLSVYWYQQSLDQGLQFLIQYYNGEERAKGNILERFSAQQFPDLHSELNLSSLELGDSALYFCASSVGGSTGGTDTQYFGPGTRLTVL.

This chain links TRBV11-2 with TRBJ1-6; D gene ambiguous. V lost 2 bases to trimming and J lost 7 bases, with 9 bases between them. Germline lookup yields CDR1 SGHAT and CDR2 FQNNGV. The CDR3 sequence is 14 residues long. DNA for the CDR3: TGTGCCAGCAGCTTACAGGTCTCGAATTCACCCCTCCACTTT. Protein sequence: CASSLQVSNSPLHF.

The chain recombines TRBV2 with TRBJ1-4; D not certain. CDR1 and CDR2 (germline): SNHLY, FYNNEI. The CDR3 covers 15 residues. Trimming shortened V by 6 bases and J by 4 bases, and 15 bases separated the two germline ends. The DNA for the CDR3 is TGTGCCAGCAGACCCGACTCCGCCGGTAATGAAAAACTGTTTTTT. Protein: CASRPDSAGNEKLFF.

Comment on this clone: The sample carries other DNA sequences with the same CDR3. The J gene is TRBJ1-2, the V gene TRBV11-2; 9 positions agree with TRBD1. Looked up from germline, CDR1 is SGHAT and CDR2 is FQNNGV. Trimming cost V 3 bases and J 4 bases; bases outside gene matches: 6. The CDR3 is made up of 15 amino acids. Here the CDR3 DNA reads TGTGCCAGCAGCTTGGACAGGGGCCGAGGCTATGGCTACACCTTC. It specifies CASSLDRGRGYGYTF.

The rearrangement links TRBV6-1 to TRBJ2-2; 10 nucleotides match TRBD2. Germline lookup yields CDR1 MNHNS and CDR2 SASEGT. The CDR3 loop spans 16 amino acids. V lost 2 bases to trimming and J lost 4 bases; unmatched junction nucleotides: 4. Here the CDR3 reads CASSEQLAGFTGELFF. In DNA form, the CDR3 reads TGTGCCAGCAGTGAACAACTAGCGGGGTTCACCGGGGAGCTGTTTTTT.

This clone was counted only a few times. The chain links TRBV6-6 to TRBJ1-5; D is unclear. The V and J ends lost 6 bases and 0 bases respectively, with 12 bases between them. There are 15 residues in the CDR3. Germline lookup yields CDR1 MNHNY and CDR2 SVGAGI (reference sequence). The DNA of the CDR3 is TGTGCCAGCAGACCCGACTCAAATAGCAATCAGCCCCAGCATTTT. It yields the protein CASRPDSNSNQPQHF.

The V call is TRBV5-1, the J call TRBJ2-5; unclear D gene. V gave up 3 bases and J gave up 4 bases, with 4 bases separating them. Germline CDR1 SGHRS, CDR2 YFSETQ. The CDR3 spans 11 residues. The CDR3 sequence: CASSSSETQYF. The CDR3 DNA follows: TGCGCCAGCAGCTCCTCAGAGACCCAGTACTTC.

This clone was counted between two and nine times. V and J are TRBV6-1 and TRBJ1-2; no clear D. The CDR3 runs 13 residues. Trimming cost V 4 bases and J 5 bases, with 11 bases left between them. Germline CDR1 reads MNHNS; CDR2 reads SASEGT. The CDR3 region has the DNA TGTGCCAGCAGTGGAGGCGGAGCTTATGGCTACACCTTC. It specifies CASSGGGAYGYTF.

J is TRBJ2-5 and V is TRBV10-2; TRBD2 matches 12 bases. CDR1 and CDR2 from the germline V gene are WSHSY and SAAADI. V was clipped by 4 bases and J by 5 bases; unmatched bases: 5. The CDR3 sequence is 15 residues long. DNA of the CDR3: TGCGCCAGCAGTGTAGGACTAGCGGGGATGGAGACCCAGTACTTC. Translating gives CASSVGLAGMETQYF.

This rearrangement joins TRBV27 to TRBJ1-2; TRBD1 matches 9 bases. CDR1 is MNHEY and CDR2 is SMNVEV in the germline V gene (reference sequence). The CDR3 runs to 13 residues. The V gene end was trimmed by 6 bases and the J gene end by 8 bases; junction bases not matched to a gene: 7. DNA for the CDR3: TGTGCCAGCAGGATACAGGGGGCAAGGGGCTACACCTTC. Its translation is CASRIQGARGYTF.

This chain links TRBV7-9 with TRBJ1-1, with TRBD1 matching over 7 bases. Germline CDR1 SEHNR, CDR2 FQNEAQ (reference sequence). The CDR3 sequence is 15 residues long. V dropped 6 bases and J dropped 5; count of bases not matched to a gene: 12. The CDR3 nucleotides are TGTGCCAGCAGATACTTAACAGGGGCGGAAACTGAAGCTTTCTTT. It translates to CASRYLTGAETEAFF.

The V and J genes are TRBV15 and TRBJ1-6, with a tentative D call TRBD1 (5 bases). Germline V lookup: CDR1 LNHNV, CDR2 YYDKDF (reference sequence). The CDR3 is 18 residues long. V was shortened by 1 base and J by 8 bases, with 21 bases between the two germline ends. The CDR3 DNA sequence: TGTGCCACCAGCAGAGCTCTTCTGGGGCAAGGCGATTATTCACCCCTCCACTTT. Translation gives CATSRALLGQGDYSPLHF.

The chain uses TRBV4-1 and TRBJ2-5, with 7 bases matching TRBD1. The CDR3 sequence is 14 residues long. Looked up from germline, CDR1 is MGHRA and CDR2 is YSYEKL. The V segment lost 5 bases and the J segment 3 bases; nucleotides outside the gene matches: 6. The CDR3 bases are TGCGCCAGCAGCGCCGTTCAGGGGGAAGAGACCCAGTACTTC. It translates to CASSAVQGEETQYF.

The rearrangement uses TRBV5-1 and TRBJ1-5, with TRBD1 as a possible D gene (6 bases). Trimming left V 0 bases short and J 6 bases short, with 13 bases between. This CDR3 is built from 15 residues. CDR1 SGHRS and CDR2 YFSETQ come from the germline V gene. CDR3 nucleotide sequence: TGCGCCAGCAGCTTGGAGGCAGGGGCGGGTCAGCCCCAGCATTTT. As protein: CASSLEAGAGQPQHF.

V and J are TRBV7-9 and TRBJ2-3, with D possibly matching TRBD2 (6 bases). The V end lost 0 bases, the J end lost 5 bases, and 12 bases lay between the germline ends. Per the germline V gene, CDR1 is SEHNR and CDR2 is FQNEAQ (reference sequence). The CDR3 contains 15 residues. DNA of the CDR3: TGTGCCAGCAGCTTAGCCCGGGGGAGCGGAGATACGCAGTATTTT. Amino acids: CASSLARGSGDTQYF.

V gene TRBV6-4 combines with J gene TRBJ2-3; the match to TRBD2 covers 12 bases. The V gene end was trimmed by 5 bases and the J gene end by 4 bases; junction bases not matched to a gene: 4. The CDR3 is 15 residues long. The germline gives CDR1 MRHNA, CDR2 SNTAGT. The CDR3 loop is CASSPLAGGPDTQYF. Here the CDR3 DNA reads TGTGCCAGCAGTCCTCTAGCGGGGGGGCCAGATACGCAGTATTTT.

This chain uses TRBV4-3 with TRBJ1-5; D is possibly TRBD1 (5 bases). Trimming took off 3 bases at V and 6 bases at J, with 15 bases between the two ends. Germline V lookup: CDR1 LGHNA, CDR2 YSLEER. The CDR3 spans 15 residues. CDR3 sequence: CASSQWRGAGQPQHF. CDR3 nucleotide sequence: TGCGCCAGCAGCCAGTGGAGGGGCGCGGGTCAGCCCCAGCATTTT.

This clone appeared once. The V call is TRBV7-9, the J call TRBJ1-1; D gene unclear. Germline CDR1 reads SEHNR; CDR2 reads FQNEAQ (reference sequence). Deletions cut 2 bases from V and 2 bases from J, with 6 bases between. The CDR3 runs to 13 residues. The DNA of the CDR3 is TGTGCCAGCAGCTTAACAGATAACACTGAAGCTTTCTTT. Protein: CASSLTDNTEAFF.

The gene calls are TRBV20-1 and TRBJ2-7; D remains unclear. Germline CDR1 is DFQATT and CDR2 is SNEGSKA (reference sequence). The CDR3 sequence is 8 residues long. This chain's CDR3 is CGNYEQYV. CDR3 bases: TGCGGCAACTACGAGCAGTACGTC.

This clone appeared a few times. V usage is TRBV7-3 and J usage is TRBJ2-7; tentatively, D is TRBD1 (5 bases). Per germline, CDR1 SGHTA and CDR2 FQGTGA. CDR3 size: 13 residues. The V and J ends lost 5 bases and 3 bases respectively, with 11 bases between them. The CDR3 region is CASSPQGRYEQYF. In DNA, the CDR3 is TGTGCCAGCAGCCCCCAGGGTCGCTACGAGCAGTACTTC.

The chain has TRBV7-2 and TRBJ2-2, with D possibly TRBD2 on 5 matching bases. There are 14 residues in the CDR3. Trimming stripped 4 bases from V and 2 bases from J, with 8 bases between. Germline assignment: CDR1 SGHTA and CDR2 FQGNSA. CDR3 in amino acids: CASSSGYNTGELFF. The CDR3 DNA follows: TGTGCCAGCAGCTCGGGATATAACACCGGGGAGCTGTTTTTT.

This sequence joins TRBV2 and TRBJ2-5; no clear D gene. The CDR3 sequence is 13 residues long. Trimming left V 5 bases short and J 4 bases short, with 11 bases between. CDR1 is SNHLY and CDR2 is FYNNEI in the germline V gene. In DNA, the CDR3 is TGTGCCAGCAGTCCTGAGGTGGGAGAGACCCAGTACTTC. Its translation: CASSPEVGETQYF.

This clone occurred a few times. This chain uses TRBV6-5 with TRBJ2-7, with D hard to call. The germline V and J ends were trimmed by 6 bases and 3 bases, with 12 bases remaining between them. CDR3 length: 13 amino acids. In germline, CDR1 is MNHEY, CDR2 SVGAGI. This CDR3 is CASSSNSNYEQYF. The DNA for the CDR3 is TGTGCCAGCAGCTCTAATTCGAACTACGAGCAGTACTTC.